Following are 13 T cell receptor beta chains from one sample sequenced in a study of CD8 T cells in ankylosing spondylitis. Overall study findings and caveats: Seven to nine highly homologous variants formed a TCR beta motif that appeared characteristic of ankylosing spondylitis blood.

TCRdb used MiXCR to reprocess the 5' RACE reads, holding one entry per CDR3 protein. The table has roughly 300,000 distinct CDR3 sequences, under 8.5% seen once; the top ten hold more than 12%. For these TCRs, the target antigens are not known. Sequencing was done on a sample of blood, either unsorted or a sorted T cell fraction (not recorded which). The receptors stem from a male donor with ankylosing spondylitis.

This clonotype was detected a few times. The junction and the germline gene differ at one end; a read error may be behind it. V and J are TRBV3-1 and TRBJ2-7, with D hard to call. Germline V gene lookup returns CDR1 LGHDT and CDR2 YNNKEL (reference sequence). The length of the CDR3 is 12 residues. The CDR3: CASSQVRDEQYF. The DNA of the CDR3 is TGTGCCAGCAGTCAAGTACGGGACGAGCAGTACTTC.

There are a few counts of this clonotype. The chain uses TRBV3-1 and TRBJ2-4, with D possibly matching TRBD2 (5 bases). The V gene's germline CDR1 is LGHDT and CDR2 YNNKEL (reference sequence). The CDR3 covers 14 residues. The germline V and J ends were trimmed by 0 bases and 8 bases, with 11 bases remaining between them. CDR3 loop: CASSQDLDFDIQYF. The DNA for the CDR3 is TGTGCCAGCAGCCAAGATCTGGACTTTGACATTCAGTACTTC.

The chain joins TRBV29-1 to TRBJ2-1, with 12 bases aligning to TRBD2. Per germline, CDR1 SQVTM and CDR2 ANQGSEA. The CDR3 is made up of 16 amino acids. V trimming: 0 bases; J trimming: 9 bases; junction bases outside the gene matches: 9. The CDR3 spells CSVEDQTSGRVVEQFF. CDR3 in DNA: TGCAGCGTTGAAGATCAGACTAGCGGGAGAGTAGTTGAGCAGTTCTTC.

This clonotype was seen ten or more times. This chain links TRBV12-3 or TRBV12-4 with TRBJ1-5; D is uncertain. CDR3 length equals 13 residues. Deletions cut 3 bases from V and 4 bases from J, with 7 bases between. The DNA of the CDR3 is TGTGCCAGCAGTTTTTTGGGGAATCAGCCCCAGCATTTT. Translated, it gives CASSFLGNQPQHF.

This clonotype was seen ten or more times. The CDR3 protein is CSATSRREGFYNEQFF. CDR3 nucleotide sequence: TGCAGTGCCACATCTCGGCGGGAGGGCTTCTACAATGAGCAGTTCTTC. This chain joins TRBV20-1 and TRBJ2-1, with TRBD2 matching 9 bases. In germline, CDR1 is DFQATT, CDR2 SNEGSKA (reference sequence). Germline trimming cut 6 bases from V and 3 bases from J; bases unmatched to any gene: 12. CDR3 length: 16 residues.

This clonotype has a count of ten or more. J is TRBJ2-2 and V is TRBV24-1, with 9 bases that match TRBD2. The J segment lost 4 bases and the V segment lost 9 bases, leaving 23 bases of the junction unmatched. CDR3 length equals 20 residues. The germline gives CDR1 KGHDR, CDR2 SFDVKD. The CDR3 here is CATQDRDSSGRGLGTGELFF. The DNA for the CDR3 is TGTGCCACCCAGGACCGGGATAGTAGCGGGAGAGGATTGGGCACCGGGGAGCTGTTTTTT.

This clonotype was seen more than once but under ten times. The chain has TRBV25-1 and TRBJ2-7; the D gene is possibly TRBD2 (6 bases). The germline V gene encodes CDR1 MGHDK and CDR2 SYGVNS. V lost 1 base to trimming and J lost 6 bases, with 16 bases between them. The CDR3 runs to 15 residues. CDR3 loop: CASSEFWRAEREQYF. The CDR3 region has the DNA TGTGCCAGCAGTGAATTTTGGAGGGCTGAGCGCGAGCAGTACTTC.

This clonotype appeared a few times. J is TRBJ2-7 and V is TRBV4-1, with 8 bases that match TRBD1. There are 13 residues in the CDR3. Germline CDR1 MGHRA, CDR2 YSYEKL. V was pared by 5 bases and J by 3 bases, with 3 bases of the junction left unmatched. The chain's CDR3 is CASSEDRDYEQYF. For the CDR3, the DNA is TGCGCCAGCAGCGAGGACAGGGACTACGAGCAGTACTTC.

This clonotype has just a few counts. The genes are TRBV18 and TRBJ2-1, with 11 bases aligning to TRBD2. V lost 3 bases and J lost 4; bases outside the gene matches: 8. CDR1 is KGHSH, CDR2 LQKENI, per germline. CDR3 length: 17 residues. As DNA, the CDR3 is TGTGCCAGCTCACCCATGGCTAGCGGGAGGAATTACAATGAGCAGTTCTTC. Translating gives CASSPMASGRNYNEQFF.

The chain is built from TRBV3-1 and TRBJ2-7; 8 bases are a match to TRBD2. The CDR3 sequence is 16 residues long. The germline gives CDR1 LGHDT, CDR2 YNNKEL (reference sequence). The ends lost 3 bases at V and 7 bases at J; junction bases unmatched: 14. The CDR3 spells CASSQVLAGKRREQYF. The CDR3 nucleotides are TGTGCCAGCAGCCAGGTTCTAGCGGGTAAACGGAGGGAGCAGTACTTC.

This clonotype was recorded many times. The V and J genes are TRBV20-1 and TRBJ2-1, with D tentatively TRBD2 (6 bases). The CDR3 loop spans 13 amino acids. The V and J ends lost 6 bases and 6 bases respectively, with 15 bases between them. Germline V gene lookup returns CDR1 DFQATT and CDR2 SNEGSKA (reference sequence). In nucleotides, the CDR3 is TGCAGTGCCCCGGGACTTATTCCCAATGAGCAGTTCTTC. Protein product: CSAPGLIPNEQFF.

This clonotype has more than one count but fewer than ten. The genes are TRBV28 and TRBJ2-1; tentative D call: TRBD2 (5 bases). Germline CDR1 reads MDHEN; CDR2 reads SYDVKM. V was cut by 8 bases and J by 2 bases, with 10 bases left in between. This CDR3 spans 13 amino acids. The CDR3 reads CASCSGPYNEQFF. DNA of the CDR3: TGTGCCAGCTGCAGCGGACCCTACAATGAGCAGTTCTTC. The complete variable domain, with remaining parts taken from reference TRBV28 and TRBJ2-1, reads DVKVTQSSRYLVKRTGEKVFLECVQDMDHENMFWYRQDPGLGLRLIYFSYDVKMKEKGDIPEGYSVSREKKERFSLILESASTNQTSMYLCASCSGPYNEQFFGPGTRLTVL.

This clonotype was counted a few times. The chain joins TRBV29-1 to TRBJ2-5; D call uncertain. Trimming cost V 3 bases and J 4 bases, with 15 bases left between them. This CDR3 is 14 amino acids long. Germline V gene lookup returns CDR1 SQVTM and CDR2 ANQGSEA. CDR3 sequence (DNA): TGCAGCGTTGACGGTGGGTTTGTTGGAGAGACCCAGTACTTC. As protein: CSVDGGFVGETQYF.